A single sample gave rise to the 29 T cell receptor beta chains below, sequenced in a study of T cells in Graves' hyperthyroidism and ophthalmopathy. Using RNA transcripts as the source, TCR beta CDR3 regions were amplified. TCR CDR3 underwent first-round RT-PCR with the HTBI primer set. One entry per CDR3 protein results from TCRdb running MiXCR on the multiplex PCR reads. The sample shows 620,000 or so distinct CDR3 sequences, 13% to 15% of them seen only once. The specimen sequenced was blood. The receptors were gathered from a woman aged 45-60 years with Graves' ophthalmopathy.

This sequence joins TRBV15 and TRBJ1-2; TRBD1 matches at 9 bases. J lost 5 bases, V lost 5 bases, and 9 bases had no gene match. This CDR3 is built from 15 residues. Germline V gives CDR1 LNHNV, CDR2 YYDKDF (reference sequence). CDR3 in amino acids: CATSRPSGTGYGYTF. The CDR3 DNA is TGTGCCACCAGCCGCCCGTCCGGGACAGGGTATGGCTACACCTTC.

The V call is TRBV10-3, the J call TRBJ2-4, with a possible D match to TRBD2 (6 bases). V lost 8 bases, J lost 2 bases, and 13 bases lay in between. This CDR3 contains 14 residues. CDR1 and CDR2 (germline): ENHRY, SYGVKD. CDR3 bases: TGTGCCATCGGGGAGGCAGGGACCAAAAACATTCAGTACTTC. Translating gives CAIGEAGTKNIQYF.

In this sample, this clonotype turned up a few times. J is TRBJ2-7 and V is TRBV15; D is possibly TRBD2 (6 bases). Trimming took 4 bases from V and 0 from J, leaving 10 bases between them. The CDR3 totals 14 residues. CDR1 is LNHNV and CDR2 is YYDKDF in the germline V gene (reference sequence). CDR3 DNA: TGTGCCACCAGCAAGGCGGGACTCTCCTACGAGCAGTACTTC. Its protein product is CATSKAGLSYEQYF.

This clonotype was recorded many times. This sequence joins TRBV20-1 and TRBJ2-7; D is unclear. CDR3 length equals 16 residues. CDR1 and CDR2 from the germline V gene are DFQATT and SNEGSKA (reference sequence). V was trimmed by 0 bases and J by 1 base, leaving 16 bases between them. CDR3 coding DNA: TGCAGTGCTAGAGATCCCCCCCCAGGCCTGTCCTACGAGCAGTACTTC. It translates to CSARDPPPGLSYEQYF.

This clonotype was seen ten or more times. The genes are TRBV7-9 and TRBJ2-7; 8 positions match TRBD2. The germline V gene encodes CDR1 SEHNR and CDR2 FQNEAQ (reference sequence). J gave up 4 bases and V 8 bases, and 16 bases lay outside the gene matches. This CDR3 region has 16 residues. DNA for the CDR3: TGTGCCAGCTCGCGAGATGGGGGGACTAGGTGGTACGAGCAGTACTTC. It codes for CASSRDGGTRWYEQYF.

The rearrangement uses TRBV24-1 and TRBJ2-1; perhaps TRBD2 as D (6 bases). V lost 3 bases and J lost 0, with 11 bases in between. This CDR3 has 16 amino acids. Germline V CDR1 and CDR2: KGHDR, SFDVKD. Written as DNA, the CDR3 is TGTGCCACCAGTGATCCAGACGGGAGCTCCTACAATGAGCAGTTCTTC. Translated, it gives CATSDPDGSSYNEQFF.

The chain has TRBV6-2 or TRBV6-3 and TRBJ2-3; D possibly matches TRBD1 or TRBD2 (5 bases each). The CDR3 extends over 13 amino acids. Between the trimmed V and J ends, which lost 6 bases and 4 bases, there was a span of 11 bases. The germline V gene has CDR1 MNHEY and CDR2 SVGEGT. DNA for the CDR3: TGTGCCAGCAGGGTGGGGGTGGCAGATACGCAGTATTTT. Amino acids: CASRVGVADTQYF.

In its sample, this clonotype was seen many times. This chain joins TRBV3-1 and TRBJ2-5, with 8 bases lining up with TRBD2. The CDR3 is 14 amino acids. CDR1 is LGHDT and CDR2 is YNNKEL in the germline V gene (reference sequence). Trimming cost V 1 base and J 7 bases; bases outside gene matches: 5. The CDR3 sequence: CASSQAGGAGTQYF. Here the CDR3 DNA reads TGTGCCAGCAGCCAAGCGGGAGGGGCTGGGACCCAGTACTTC.

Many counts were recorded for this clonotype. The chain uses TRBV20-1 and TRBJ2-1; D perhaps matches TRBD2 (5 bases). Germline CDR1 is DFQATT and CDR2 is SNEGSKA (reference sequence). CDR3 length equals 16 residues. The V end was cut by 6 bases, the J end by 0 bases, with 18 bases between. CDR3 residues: CSAPSRGASSYNEQFF. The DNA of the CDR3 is TGCAGTGCACCTAGTCGGGGAGCAAGCTCCTACAATGAGCAGTTCTTC.

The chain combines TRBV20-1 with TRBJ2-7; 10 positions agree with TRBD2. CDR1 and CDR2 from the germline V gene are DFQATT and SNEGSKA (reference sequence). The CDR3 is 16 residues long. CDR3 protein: CSARGLAGAGPYEQYF. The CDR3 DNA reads TGCAGCGCCCGGGGGCTAGCGGGAGCAGGGCCTTACGAGCAGTACTTC.

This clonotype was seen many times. The DNA for the CDR3 is TGTGCCAGCAGTTACTCGACCCGACTGCCCCAAGAGACCCAGTACTTC. Its protein product is CASSYSTRLPQETQYF. The chain uses TRBV6-6 and TRBJ2-5; no firm D call. Germline assignment: CDR1 MNHNY and CDR2 SVGAGI (reference sequence). The CDR3 is 16 amino acids. V lost 0 bases and J lost 1, with 12 bases in between.

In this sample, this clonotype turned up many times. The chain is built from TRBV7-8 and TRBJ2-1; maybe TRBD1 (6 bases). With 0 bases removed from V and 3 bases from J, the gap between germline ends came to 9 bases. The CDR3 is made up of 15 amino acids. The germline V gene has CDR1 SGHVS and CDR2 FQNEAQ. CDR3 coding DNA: TGTGCCAGCAGCTTAGCCCCAGGGGTCTACAATGAGCAGTTCTTC. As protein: CASSLAPGVYNEQFF.

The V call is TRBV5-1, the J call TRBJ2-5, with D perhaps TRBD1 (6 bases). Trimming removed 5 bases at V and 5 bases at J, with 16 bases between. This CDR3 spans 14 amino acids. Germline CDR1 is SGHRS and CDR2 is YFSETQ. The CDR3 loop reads CASRPISGQETQYF. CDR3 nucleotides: TGCGCCAGCAGACCGATATCAGGACAGGAGACCCAGTACTTC.

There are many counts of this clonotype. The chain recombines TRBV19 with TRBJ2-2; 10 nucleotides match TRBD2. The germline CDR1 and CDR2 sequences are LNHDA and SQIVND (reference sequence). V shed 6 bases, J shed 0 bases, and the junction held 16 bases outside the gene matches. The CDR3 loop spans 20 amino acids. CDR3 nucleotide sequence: TGTGCCAGTAGGGACCGAGGGACTAGCGAAAAGTTCGCGAACACCGGGGAGCTGTTTTTT. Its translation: CASRDRGTSEKFANTGELFF. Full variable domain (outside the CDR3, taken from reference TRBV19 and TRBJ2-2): DGGITQSPKYLFRKEGQNVTLSCEQNLNHDAMYWYRQDPGQGLRLIYYSQIVNDFQKGDIAEGYSVSREKKESFPLTVTSAQKNPTAFYLCASRDRGTSEKFANTGELFFGEGSRLTVL.

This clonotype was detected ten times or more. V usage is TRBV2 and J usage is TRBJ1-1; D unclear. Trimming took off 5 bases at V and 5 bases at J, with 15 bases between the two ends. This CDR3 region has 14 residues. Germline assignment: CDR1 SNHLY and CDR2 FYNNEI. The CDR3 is CASSKRWQATEAFF. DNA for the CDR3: TGTGCCAGCAGTAAACGTTGGCAAGCAACTGAAGCTTTCTTT.

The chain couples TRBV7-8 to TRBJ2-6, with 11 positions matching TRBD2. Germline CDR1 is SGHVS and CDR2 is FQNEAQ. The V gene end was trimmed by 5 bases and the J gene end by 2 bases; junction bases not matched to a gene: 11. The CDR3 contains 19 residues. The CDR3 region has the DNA TGTGCCAGCAGCCCAGTAGCGGGAGGGCCCGGTGCTGGGGCCAACGTCCTGACTTTC. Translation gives CASSPVAGGPGAGANVLTF.

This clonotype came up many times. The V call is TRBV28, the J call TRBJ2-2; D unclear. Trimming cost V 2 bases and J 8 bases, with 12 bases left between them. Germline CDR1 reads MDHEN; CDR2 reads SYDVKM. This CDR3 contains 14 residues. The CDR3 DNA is TGTGCCAGCAGTTTACTGCGGACGAGGGGGGAGCTGTTTTTT. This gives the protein CASSLLRTRGELFF.

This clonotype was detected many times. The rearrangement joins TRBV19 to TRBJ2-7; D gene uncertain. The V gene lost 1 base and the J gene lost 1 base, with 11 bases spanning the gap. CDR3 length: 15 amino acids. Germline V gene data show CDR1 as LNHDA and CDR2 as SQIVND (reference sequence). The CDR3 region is CASSIGDLGSYEQYF. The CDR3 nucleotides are TGTGCCAGTAGTATAGGAGACCTGGGTTCCTACGAGCAGTACTTC.

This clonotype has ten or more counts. CDR3 residues: CASRTGQGSYEQYF. CDR3 coding DNA: TGCGCCAGCAGAACGGGACAGGGGTCCTACGAGCAGTACTTC. This chain uses TRBV5-1 with TRBJ2-7; TRBD1 agrees at 10 bases. This CDR3 is built from 14 residues. V lost 5 bases and J lost 1; bases outside the gene matches: 3. Per germline, CDR1 SGHRS and CDR2 YFSETQ.

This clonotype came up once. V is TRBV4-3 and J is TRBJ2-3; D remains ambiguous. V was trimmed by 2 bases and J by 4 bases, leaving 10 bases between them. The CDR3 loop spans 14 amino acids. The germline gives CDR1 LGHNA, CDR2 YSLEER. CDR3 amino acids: CASSQRGAADTQYF. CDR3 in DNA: TGCGCCAGCAGCCAAAGAGGCGCAGCAGATACGCAGTATTTT.

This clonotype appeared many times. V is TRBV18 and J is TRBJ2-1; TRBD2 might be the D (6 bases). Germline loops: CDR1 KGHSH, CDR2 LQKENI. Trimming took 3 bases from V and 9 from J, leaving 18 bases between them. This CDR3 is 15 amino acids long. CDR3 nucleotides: TGTGCCAGCTCACCCGGACGACTAGTTAGGGCTGAGCAGTTCTTC. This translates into CASSPGRLVRAEQFF. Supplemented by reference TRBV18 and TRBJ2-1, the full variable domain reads NAGVMQNPRHLVRRRGQEARLRCSPMKGHSHVYWYRQLPEEGLKFMVYLQKENIIDESGMPKERFSAEFPKEGPSILRIQQVVRGDSAAYFCASSPGRLVRAEQFFGPGTRLTVL.

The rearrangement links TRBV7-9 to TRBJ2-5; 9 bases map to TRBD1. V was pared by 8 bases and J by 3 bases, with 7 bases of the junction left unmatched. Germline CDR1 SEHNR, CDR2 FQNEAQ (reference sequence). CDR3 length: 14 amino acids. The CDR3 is CASSDRGGEETQYF. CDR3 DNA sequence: TGTGCCAGCTCAGACAGGGGGGGAGAAGAGACCCAGTACTTC. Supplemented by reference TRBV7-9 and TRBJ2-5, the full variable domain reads DTGVSQNPRHKITKRGQNVTFRCDPISEHNRLYWYRQTLGQGPEFLTYFQNEAQLEKSRLLSDRFSAERPKGSFSTLEIQRTEQGDSAMYLCASSDRGGEETQYFGPGTRLLVL.

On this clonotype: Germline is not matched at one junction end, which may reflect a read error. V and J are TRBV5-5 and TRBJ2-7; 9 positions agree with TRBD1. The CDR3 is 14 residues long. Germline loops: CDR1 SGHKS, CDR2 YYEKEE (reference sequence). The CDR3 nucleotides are TGTACCAGCAGCCTAGACAGGGGGTTTTACGAGCAGTACTTC. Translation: CTSSLDRGFYEQYF.

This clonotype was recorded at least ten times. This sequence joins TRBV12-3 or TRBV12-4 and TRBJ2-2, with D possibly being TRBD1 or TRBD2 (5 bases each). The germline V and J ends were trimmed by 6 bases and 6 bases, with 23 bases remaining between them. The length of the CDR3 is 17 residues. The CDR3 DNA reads TGTGCCAGCAGCCCTTCTCGGGGCTCGGAGTCAGCCGGGGAGCTGTTTTTT. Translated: CASSPSRGSESAGELFF.

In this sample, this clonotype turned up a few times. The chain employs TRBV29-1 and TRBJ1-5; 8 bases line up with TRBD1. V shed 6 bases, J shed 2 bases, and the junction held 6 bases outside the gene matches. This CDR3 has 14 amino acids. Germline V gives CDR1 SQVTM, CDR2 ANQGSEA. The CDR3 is CSVSGGLGNQPQHF. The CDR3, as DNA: TGCAGCGTCTCAGGGGGCTTAGGCAATCAGCCCCAGCATTTT.

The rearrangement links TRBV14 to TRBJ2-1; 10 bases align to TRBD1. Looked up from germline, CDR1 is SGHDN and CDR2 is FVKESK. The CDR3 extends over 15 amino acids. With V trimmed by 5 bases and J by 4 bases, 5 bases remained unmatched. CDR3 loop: CASSGTGQGYNEQFF. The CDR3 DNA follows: TGTGCCAGCAGCGGAACGGGACAGGGGTACAATGAGCAGTTCTTC.

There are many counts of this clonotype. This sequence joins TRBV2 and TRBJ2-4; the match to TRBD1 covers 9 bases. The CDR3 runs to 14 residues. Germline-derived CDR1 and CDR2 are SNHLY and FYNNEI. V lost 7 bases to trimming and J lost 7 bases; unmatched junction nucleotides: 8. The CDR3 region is CASMYATGGNIQYF. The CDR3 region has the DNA TGTGCCAGCATGTACGCGACAGGGGGTAACATTCAGTACTTC.

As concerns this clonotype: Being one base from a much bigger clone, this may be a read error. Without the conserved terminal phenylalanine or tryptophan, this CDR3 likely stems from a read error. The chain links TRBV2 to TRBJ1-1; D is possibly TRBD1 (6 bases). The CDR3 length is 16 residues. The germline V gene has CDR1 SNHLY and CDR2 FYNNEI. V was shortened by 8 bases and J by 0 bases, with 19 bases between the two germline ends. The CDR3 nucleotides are TGTGCCAGCCTTGAGGGGGGGGCGATCCTGAACACTGAAGCTTTCCTT. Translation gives CASLEGGAILNTEAFL.

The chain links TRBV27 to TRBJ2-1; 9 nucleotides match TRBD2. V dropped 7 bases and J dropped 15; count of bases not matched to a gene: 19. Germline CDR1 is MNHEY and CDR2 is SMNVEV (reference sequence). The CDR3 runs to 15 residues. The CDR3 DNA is TGTGCCAGCATTACGACTAGCGGCAACTACTTTTATCCGTTCTTC. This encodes CASITTSGNYFYPFF.